The entry below describes one T cell receptor beta chain. V was pared by 4 bases and J by 3 bases, with 4 bases of the junction left unmatched. Germline V gene sequence: CDR1 LNHDA, CDR2 SQIVND (reference sequence). This CDR3 has 14 residues. This record belongs to a study of technical replicates of blood from four donors. TCRdb keeps only in-frame clones here, not all; method: immunoSEQ multiplex PCR. The data contain about 84,000 clones, 93% of them singletons. Sequencing used T cells isolated from PBMCs. The chain links TRBV19 to TRBJ2-7, with 9 bases aligning to TRBD1. The origin of this receptor is a human donor in good health. CDR3: CASSTTGGLYEQYF. DNA of the CDR3: TGTGCCAGTAGTACGACAGGGGGGCTCTACGAGCAGTACTTC.